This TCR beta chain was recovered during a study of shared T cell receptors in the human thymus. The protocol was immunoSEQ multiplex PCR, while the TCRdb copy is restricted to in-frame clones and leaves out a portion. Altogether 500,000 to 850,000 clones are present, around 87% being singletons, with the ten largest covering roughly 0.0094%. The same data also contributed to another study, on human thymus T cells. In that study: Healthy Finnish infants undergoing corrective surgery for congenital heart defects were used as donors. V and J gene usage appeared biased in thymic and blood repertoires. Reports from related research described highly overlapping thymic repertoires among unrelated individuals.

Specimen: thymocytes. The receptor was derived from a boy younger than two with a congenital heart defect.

The CDR3 is CASSRQGADTEAFF. Here the CDR3 DNA reads TGTGCCAGCAGTCGACAGGGGGCCGACACTGAAGCTTTCTTT. This chain connects TRBV6-1 to TRBJ1-1; TRBD1 aligns across 10 bases. Germline trimming cut 5 bases from V and 3 bases from J; bases unmatched to any gene: 3. Per the germline V gene, CDR1 is MNHNS and CDR2 is SASEGT. There are 14 residues in the CDR3.